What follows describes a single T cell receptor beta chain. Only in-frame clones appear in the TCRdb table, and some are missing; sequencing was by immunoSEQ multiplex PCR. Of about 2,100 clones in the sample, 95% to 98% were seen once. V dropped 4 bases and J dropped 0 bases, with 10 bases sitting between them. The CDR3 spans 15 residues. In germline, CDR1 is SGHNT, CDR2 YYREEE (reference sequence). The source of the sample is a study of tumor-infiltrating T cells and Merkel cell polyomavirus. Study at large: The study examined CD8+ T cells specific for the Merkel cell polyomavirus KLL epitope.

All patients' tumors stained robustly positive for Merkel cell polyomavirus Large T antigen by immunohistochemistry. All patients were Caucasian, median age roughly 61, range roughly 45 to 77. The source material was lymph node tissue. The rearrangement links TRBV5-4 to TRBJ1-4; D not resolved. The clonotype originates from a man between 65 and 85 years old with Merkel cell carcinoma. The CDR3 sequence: CASSISVATNEKLFF. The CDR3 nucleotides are TGTGCCAGCAGCATATCAGTCGCAACTAATGAAAAACTGTTTTTT.